The present entry profiles one T cell receptor (beta chain) with its context. V gave up 2 bases and J gave up 5 bases, with 7 bases separating them. Germline CDR1 SGHNT, CDR2 YENEEA. This CDR3 has 13 residues. TEMRA cells underwent FACS enrichment and CD8+ and CD4+ T cells underwent negative isolation. The sample is drawn from a study of CD8 T cells in Susac syndrome. A quantity of roughly 0.5 to 1 ug RNA underwent reverse transcription using random hexamers. TCRdb redid the calling of the immunoSEQ multiplex PCR reads with MiXCR, one entry per CDR3 protein. In the table there are some 260,000 distinct CDR3 sequences, roughly 95% of which are singletons.

The rearrangement links TRBV11-3 to TRBJ2-1; TRBD2 is a possible D gene (5 bases). The sequencing sample was made of CD4+ T cells from PBMCs. The source is a human donor with multiple sclerosis. CDR3 in DNA: TGTGCCAGCAGCTTAACCGGGAACAATGAGCAGTTCTTC. It translates to CASSLTGNNEQFF. Complete variable domain (other parts from reference TRBV11-3 and TRBJ2-1): EAGVVQSPRYKIIEKKQPVAFWCNPISGHNTLYWYLQNLGQGPELLIRYENEEAVDDSQLPKDRFSAERLKGVDSTLKIQPAELGDSAVYLCASSLTGNNEQFFGPGTRLTVL.